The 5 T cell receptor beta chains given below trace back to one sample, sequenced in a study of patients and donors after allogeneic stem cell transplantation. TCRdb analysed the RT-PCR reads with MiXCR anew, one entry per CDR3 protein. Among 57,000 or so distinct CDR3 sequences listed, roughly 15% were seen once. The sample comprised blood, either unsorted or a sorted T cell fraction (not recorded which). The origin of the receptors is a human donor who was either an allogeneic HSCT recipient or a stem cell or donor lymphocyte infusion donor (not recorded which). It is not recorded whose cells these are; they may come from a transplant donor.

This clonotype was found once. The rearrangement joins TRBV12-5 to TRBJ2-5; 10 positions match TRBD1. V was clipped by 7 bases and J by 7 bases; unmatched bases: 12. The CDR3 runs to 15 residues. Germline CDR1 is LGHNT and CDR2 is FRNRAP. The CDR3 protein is CASAFPGTGDWTQYF. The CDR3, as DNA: TGTGCTAGTGCATTTCCCGGGACAGGGGATTGGACCCAGTACTTC.

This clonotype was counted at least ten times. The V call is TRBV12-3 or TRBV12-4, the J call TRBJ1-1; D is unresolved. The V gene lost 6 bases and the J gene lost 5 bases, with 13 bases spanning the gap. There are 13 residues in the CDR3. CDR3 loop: CASRQPGRTEAFF. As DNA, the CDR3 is TGTGCCAGCAGACAACCTGGGAGGACTGAAGCTTTCTTT.

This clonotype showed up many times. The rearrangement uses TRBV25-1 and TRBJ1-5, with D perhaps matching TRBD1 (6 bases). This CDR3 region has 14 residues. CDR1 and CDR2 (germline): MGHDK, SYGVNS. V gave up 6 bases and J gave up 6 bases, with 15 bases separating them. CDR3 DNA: TGTGCCAGCAGCTACGCGGGGGCTGTTCAGCCCCAGCATTTT. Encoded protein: CASSYAGAVQPQHF.

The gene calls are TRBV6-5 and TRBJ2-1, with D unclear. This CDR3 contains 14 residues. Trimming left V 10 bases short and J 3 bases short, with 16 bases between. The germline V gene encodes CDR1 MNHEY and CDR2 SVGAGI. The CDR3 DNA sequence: TGTGCCACACTTAGGGATGGGTACTACAATGAGCAGTTCTTC. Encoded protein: CATLRDGYYNEQFF.

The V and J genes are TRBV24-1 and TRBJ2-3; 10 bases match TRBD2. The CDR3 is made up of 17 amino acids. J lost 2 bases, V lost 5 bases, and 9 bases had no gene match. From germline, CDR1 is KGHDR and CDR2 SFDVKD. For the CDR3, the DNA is TGTGCCACCAGTGTTTGGGGACTAGCGACCGACACAGATACGCAGTATTTT. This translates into CATSVWGLATDTDTQYF.